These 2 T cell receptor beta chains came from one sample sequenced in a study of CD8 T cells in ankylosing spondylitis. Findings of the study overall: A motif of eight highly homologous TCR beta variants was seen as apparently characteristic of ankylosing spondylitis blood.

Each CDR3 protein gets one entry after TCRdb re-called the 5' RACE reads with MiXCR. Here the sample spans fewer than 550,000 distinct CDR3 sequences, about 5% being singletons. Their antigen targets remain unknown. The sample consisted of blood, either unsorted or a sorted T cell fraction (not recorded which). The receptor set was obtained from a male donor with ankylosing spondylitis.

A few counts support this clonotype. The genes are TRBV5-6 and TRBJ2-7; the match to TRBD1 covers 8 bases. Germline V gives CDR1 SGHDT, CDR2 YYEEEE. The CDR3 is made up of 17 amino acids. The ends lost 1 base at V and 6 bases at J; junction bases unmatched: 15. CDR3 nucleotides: TGTGCCAGCAGCTTGTACGCCACCACAGGGACAGGAACCGAGCAGTACTTC. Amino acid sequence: CASSLYATTGTGTEQYF.

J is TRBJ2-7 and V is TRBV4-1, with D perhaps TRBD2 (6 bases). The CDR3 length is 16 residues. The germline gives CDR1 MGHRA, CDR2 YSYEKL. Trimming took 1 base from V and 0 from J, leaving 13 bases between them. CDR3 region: CASSQGMGGSSYEQYF. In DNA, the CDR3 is TGCGCCAGCAGCCAAGGGATGGGGGGAAGCTCCTACGAGCAGTACTTC.